This T cell receptor (beta chain) was sequenced for a study of CD8 T cells in ankylosing spondylitis. CDR3 length: 15 residues. CDR1 and CDR2 (germline): SQVTM, ANQGSEA. Losses at the gene ends were 7 bases for V and 1 base for J; bases not matched to a gene: 10. The table lists this clonotype with a few counts. As yet, its antigen is unknown. Via MiXCR, TCRdb re-called the 5' RACE reads, giving one row per CDR3 protein. The table shows under 550,000 distinct CDR3 sequences, with roughly 25% occurring only once. General study points: Disease-linked clones reportedly concentrated significantly in matched ankylosing spondylitis synovial fluid. In ankylosing spondylitis blood, a motif of eight highly homologous TCR beta variants appeared characteristic.

This clonotype was sampled from a male donor with ankylosing spondylitis. The material sequenced was blood, either unsorted or a sorted T cell fraction (not recorded which). The chain recombines TRBV29-1 with TRBJ2-5, with 9 bases identical to TRBD1. The CDR3 loop reads CSAHRGRSFQETQYF. CDR3 sequence (DNA): TGCAGCGCGCACAGGGGGCGGTCGTTCCAAGAGACCCAGTACTTC.